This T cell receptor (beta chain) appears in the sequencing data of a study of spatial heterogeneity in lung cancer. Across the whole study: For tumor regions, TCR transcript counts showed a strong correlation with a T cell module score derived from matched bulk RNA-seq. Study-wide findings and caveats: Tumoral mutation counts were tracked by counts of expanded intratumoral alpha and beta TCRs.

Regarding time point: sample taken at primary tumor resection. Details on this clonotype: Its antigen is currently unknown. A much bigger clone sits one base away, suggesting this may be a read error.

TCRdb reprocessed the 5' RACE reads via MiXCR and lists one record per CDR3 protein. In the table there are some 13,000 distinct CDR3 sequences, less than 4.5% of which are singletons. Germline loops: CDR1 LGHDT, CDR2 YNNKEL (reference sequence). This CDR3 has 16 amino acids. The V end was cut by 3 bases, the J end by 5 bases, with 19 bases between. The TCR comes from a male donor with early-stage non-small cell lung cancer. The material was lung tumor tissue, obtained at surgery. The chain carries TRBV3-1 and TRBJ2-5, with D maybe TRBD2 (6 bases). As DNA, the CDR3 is TGTGCCAGCAGCCAGCCCCCGGGACTGCGTTGGGAGACCCAGTACTTC. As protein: CASSQPPGLRWETQYF.